The 24 T cell receptor beta chains below come from one sample, sequenced in a study of OX40 agonist ivuxolimab in advanced cancers. Repertoires were generated with immunoSEQ multiplex PCR, while TCRdb's copy carries only in-frame clones and drops some. The repertoire holds approximately 40,000 clones, with more than 80% as singletons. The source was CD4+ or CD8+ T cells sorted from blood, collected in a trial of the OX40 agonist ivuxolimab. The receptors here all came from an adult with an advanced solid tumor such as melanoma, head and neck, liver or kidney cancer.

The rearrangement links TRBV6-1 to TRBJ1-2, with unresolved D. Germline V gene sequence: CDR1 MNHNS, CDR2 SASEGT. V lost 3 bases and J 3 bases, leaving 2 bases between the germline ends. CDR3 length equals 11 residues. In nucleotides, the CDR3 is TGTGCCAGCAGTGAGGACTATGGCTACACCTTC. Amino acid sequence: CASSEDYGYTF.

The sample holds a few counts of this clone. The chain uses TRBV5-5 and TRBJ2-7; TRBD2 aligns across 9 bases. The germline V gene has CDR1 SGHKS and CDR2 YYEKEE (reference sequence). This CDR3 is built from 15 residues. Trimming at V came to 5 bases and at J to 7 bases, leaving 13 bases not matched to a gene. The CDR3 loop is CASSFSAGGPGEQYF. In nucleotides, the CDR3 is TGTGCCAGCAGTTTCTCCGCGGGAGGGCCAGGGGAGCAGTACTTC.

The chain joins TRBV5-1 to TRBJ1-1, with 9 bases that match TRBD1. The length of the CDR3 is 12 residues. Looked up from germline, CDR1 is SGHRS and CDR2 is YFSETQ. V lost 4 bases and J lost 7; bases outside the gene matches: 2. The CDR3 spells CASSEGQGEAFF. CDR3 in DNA: TGCGCCAGCAGCGAGGGACAGGGTGAAGCTTTCTTT.

This chain links TRBV10-1 with TRBJ2-2; D tentatively fits TRBD1 or TRBD2 (5 bases each). V lost 5 bases and J 4 bases, leaving 14 bases between the germline ends. This CDR3 is 15 amino acids long. Germline V gives CDR1 WNHNN, CDR2 SYGVQD (reference sequence). The CDR3 region has the DNA TGCGCCAGCAGTTGGGGAAGTGGGGGCACCGGGGAGCTGTTTTTT. Translating it yields CASSWGSGGTGELFF.

V usage is TRBV5-6 and J usage is TRBJ2-1; D possibly corresponds to TRBD2 (6 bases). The germline V gene encodes CDR1 SGHDT and CDR2 YYEEEE. The CDR3 loop spans 14 amino acids. Trimming took 0 bases from V and 4 from J, leaving 8 bases between them. CDR3 nucleotide sequence: TGTGCCAGCAGCTTGGGCGGGATTTACAATGAGCAGTTCTTC. Amino acids: CASSLGGIYNEQFF.

This sequence joins TRBV28 and TRBJ2-7; 11 nucleotides agree with TRBD2. CDR3 length: 15 amino acids. Trimming at V came to 6 bases and at J to 7 bases, leaving 11 bases not matched to a gene. The germline CDR1 and CDR2 sequences are MDHEN and SYDVKM. The CDR3, as DNA: TGTGCCAGCAGGGGGACTAGCGGCCCGATTGGGGAGCAGTACTTC. Its translation: CASRGTSGPIGEQYF.

The chain employs TRBV10-1 and TRBJ2-2; D unclear. V lost 10 bases, J lost 0 bases, and 9 bases lay in between. The CDR3 runs 13 residues. Germline CDR1 WNHNN, CDR2 SYGVQD (reference sequence). The DNA of the CDR3 is TGCGCCACCGCACCCGCGAACACCGGGGAGCTGTTTTTT. Amino acids: CATAPANTGELFF.

The J gene is TRBJ2-3, the V gene TRBV29-1; D call uncertain. Per germline, CDR1 SQVTM and CDR2 ANQGSEA. The V end was cut by 3 bases, the J end by 4 bases, with 11 bases between. The CDR3 spans 13 residues. CDR3 DNA: TGCAGCGTTGACCCGCGAGGCGCAGATACGCAGTATTTT. This translates into CSVDPRGADTQYF.

The V call is TRBV5-1, the J call TRBJ2-7; weak D call: TRBD2 (6 bases). The CDR3 totals 13 residues. With 4 bases removed from V and 3 bases from J, the gap between germline ends came to 11 bases. Per germline, CDR1 SGHRS and CDR2 YFSETQ. Written as DNA, the CDR3 is TGCGCCAGCAGCATAGACGGGGGCTACGAGCAGTACTTC. Protein product: CASSIDGGYEQYF.

The chain has TRBV5-1 and TRBJ2-5; 11 bases match TRBD1. The V and J ends lost 2 bases and 2 bases, in that order; junction bases with no gene match: 5. The V gene's germline CDR1 is SGHRS and CDR2 YFSETQ. The CDR3 totals 16 residues. The DNA for the CDR3 is TGCGCCAGCAGCTTATGGACAGGGGGCGGACAAGAGACCCAGTACTTC. Residues: CASSLWTGGGQETQYF.

The chain links TRBV5-4 to TRBJ2-7, with D possibly being TRBD2 (6 bases). CDR3 size: 20 residues. V dropped 0 bases and J dropped 5 bases, with 30 bases sitting between them. CDR1 is SGHNT, CDR2 YYREEE, per germline (reference sequence). DNA for the CDR3: TGTGCCAGCAGCTTGGCCTGGAGCCCCCAAGGGGAGCGGGTCGGAGACGAGCAGTACTTC. Its translation: CASSLAWSPQGERVGDEQYF.

This clone was detected a few times. This rearrangement joins TRBV5-6 to TRBJ2-5, with 8 bases identical to TRBD1. CDR1 is SGHDT and CDR2 is YYEEEE in the germline V gene. The CDR3 runs to 14 residues. V trimming: 5 bases; J trimming: 4 bases; junction bases outside the gene matches: 7. CDR3 nucleotides: TGTGCCAGCAGTGAGACAGGGGCAGGAGAGACCCAGTACTTC. Its translation is CASSETGAGETQYF.

V and J are TRBV2 and TRBJ2-3; D ambiguous. CDR3 size: 12 residues. V gave up 6 bases and J gave up 2 bases, with 6 bases separating them. CDR1 SNHLY and CDR2 FYNNEI come from the germline V gene. The CDR3 DNA reads TGTGCCAGCAGGACCCACACAGATACGCAGTATTTT. Translating it yields CASRTHTDTQYF.

The J gene is TRBJ2-3, the V gene TRBV2; D not certain. The germline V gene has CDR1 SNHLY and CDR2 FYNNEI. Between the trimmed V and J ends, which lost 7 bases and 3 bases, there was a span of 8 bases. The CDR3 loop spans 12 amino acids. The CDR3 coding sequence is TGTGCCAGCACTCAAGGAACAGATACGCAGTATTTT. Its protein product is CASTQGTDTQYF.

V is TRBV5-1 and J is TRBJ2-1; perhaps D is TRBD1 or TRBD2 (6 bases each). V lost 6 bases and J 0 bases, leaving 16 bases between the germline ends. CDR1 and CDR2 from the germline V gene are SGHRS and YFSETQ. The CDR3 is 16 amino acids. Here the CDR3 DNA reads TGCGCCAGCACCCACCAAGGGGGGAGCTCCTACAATGAGCAGTTCTTC. Protein product: CASTHQGGSSYNEQFF.

The chain is built from TRBV28 and TRBJ1-2; D is possibly TRBD1 (6 bases). CDR1 and CDR2 (germline): MDHEN, SYDVKM. The V end was cut by 4 bases, the J end by 8 bases, with 11 bases between. This CDR3 is 12 amino acids long. CDR3 amino acids: CASSSGGQGYTF. In DNA form, the CDR3 reads TGTGCCAGCAGTTCCGGGGGGCAGGGCTACACCTTC.

Concerning this clone itself: In the same sample, other DNA sequences code for this CDR3. The gene calls are TRBV7-2 and TRBJ2-7, with TRBD1 matching 9 bases. CDR3 size: 14 residues. Losses at the gene ends were 4 bases for V and 7 bases for J; bases not matched to a gene: 8. The germline gives CDR1 SGHTA, CDR2 FQGNSA. The CDR3 region is CASSSDRGRGEQYF. The CDR3 DNA reads as TGTGCCAGCAGCTCGGACAGGGGCCGAGGGGAGCAGTACTTC.

In the case of this clone: Other DNA sequences in this sample translate to the same CDR3. The gene calls are TRBV19 and TRBJ2-7; D not certain. V lost 4 bases and J 3 bases, leaving 4 bases between the germline ends. This CDR3 is 11 amino acids long. Germline CDR1 and CDR2: LNHDA and SQIVND (reference sequence). CDR3 residues: CASSRGYEQYF. CDR3 in DNA: TGTGCCAGTAGTAGGGGCTACGAGCAGTACTTC.

The chain recombines TRBV19 with TRBJ1-2; D not certain. The V gene lost 6 bases and the J gene lost 3 bases, with 14 bases spanning the gap. Germline CDR1 reads LNHDA; CDR2 reads SQIVND (reference sequence). The CDR3 has 14 residues. The CDR3 coding sequence is TGTGCCAGTAGCGAAACCCCGAATTACTATGGCTACACCTTC. Translating it yields CASSETPNYYGYTF.

The chain carries TRBV4-2 and TRBJ2-7; unclear D gene. This CDR3 region has 14 residues. The V and J ends lost 0 bases and 0 bases respectively, with 6 bases between them. Germline CDR1 LGHNA, CDR2 YNFKEQ. DNA of the CDR3: TGTGCCAGCAGCCAAGAGGCATACTCCTACGAGCAGTACTTC. It translates to CASSQEAYSYEQYF.

The V and J genes are TRBV20-1 and TRBJ1-2; maybe TRBD1 (6 bases). The germline V and J ends were trimmed by 6 bases and 5 bases, with 10 bases remaining between them. Germline V gene lookup returns CDR1 DFQATT and CDR2 SNEGSKA (reference sequence). This CDR3 is built from 11 residues. Here the CDR3 reads CSARGPYGYTF. In nucleotides, the CDR3 is TGCAGTGCGCGGGGGCCTTATGGCTACACCTTC.

The chain is built from TRBV6-6 and TRBJ1-1; 7 positions agree with TRBD1. This CDR3 has 13 amino acids. Trimming took 8 bases from V and 3 from J; bases not matched to a gene: 6. Germline V CDR1 and CDR2: MNHNY, SVGAGI (reference sequence). The CDR3 region has the DNA TGTGCCAGCGGAATAACAGGGGACACTGAAGCTTTCTTT. This translates into CASGITGDTEAFF.

The rearrangement uses TRBV29-1 and TRBJ1-2; 8 bases align to TRBD1. This CDR3 comprises 13 residues. Germline-derived CDR1 and CDR2 are SQVTM and ANQGSEA. DNA for the CDR3: TGCGGAGAGAAGGGGAACAGGGGGAGCGGCTACACCTTC. Amino acids: CGEKGNRGSGYTF.

The chain couples TRBV11-2 to TRBJ2-4; TRBD2 matches at 10 bases. The CDR3 consists of 17 residues. Germline loops: CDR1 SGHAT, CDR2 FQNNGV. The ends lost 5 bases at V and 0 bases at J; junction bases unmatched: 7. CDR3 loop: CASSLRTSGLAKNIQYF. CDR3 DNA sequence: TGTGCCAGCAGCCTTCGGACTAGCGGACTAGCCAAAAACATTCAGTACTTC.